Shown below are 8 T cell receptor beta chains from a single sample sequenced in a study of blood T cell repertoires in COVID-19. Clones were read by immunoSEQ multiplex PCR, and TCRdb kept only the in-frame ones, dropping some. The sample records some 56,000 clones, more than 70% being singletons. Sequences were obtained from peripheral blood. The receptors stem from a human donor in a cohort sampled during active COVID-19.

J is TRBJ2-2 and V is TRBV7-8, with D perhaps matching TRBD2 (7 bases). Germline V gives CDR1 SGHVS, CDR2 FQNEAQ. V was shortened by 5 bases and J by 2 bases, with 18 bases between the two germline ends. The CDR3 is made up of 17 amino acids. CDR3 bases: TGTGCCAGCAGCCGGAGTTGGGGGGGCCCTAACACCGGGGAGCTGTTTTTT. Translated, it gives CASSRSWGGPNTGELFF.

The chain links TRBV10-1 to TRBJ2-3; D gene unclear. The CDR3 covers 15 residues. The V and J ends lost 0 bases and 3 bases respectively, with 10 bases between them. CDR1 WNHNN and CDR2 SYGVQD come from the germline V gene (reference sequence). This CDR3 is CASSESAEQTDTQYF. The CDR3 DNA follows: TGCGCCAGCAGTGAGTCGGCAGAACAAACAGATACGCAGTATTTT.

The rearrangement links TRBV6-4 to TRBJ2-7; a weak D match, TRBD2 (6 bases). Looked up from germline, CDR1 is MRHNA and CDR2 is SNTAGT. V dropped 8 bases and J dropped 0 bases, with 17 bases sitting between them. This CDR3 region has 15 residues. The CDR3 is CASGGTPFSSYEQYF. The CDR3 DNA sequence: TGTGCCAGCGGCGGGACTCCTTTTAGCTCCTACGAGCAGTACTTC.

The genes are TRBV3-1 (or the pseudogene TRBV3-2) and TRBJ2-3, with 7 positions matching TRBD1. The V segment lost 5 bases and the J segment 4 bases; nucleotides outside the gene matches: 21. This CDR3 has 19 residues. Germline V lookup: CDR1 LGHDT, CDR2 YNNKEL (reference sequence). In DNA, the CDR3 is TGTGCCAGCAGCGTCAACCGGGGACAGACGACAAGCCCCCCAGATACGCAGTATTTT. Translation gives CASSVNRGQTTSPPDTQYF.

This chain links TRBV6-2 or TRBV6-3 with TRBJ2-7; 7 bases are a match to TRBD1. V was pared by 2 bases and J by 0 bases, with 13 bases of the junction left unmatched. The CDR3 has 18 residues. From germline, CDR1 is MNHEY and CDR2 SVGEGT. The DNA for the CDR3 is TGTGCCAGCAGTTACCACCGGGGACCGGGACAGAACTCCTACGAGCAGTACTTC. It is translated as CASSYHRGPGQNSYEQYF.

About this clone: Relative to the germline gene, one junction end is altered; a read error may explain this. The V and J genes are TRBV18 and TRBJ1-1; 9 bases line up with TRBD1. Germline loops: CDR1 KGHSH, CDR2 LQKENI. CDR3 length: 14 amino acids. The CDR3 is CASSPQGADTEAFF. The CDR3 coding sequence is TGTGCCAGCTCGCCACAGGGGGCCGACACTGAAGCTTTCTTT.

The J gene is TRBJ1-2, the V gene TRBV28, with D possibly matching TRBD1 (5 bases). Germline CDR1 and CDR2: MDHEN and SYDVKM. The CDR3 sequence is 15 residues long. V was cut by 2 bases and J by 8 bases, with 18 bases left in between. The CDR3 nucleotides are TGTGCCAGCAGTTTAATCAGGGCTGGGATAGGGGGCTACACCTTC. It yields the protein CASSLIRAGIGGYTF.

The CDR3 DNA is TGTGCCAGTGGACGGGACAGTCAATACGAGCAGTACTTC. Translated, it gives CASGRDSQYEQYF. The genes are TRBV19 and TRBJ2-7; 7 nucleotides align to TRBD1. With V trimmed by 8 bases and J by 4 bases, 8 bases remained unmatched. CDR1 is LNHDA and CDR2 is SQIVND in the germline V gene (reference sequence). This CDR3 region has 13 residues.